This TCR beta chain was recorded in a study of T cell responses to AZD1222 COVID-19 vaccine (dated by TCRdb to the early 2020s). Background for the entire study: TCR sequencing was performed for roughly 250 trial participants, of whom roughly 200 were given two doses of AZD1222 and some 26 were given two doses of MenACWY control vaccine. Trial participants were enrolled by age into 18-55, 56-69 and 70-plus year subgroups, with approximately 150, 30 and 60 TCR-sequenced participants respectively. General conclusions and limits of the study: In the small 56-69-year group, the increase in depth fell short of significance, most likely because of low power. Because no day 14 peak-response samples were available, repertoires were characterized only after the peak T cell response. Nearly half of unique spike-specific TCRs reportedly recognized epitopes outside regions mutated in the B.1.351 and B.1.1.7 variants. After two AZD1222 doses, both the breadth and the depth of spike-specific TCRs were significantly higher than at day 0 and than in MenACWY recipients. Participants were mostly white British, with more females than males. The authors suggested clonal diversity may have been underestimated. Conclusions about previously exposed vaccinees are limited, since just six or seven AZD1222 recipients were seropositive for SARS-CoV-2 at baseline. The vaccine-associated CD4 TCRs covered the entire spike protein, and the dominant responses fell in regions 160-218 and 743-854.

With regard to this clone: This clone's antigen is unknown. The record has no base qualities; no much larger clone is one base away.

Sample time point, as interpreted from the label and publication: about 28 days (+/-7) after the second vaccine dose. AZD1222 recipients with second doses at about 4 weeks or about 12 weeks were pooled, because spike-specific TCR depth and breadth did not differ between schedules. Vaccinee samples were obtained from the UK trials COV001 and COV002, which included a single-blind randomized controlled phase 2/3 trial of AZD1222 (ChAdOx1 nCoV-19) in healthy adults. Trial participant PBMC samples were collected at day 0 and day 28 after the second dose for TCRbeta chain sequencing. The CDR3 regions of human TCRbeta chains were analyzed by immunosequencing. The original methods were these. TCRs in the repertoires were compared against a reference library of SARS-CoV-2-specific TCRs that had been generated with the MIRA antigen-specificity platform. Breadth meant the fraction of unique TCRs that were SARS-CoV-2-associated, whereas depth meant the fraction of total T cells that were SARS-CoV-2-associated. Using the MIRA data, each spike-specific TCR was mapped to the spike region that the TCR reacts to and placed in a CD4 or CD8 class. Log10-transformed breadth and depth values were compared by one-way ANOVA with Sidak's multiple comparisons tests. TCRdb provides this immuneACCESS table in a form limited to in-frame rearrangements. Some clones are lacking; in checked studies, under half of them reflect an unresolved V gene, and why the rest are absent is not known. Clone size and V and J calls were adopted from that table, with D and trimming inferred from the DNA. The sample contains 95,000 to 100,000 clones, around 87% of them found a single time. About 9.4% of the sample lies in the top ten.

Reading the germline V gene (reference sequence) gives CDR1 MNHNY and CDR2 SVGAGI. Deletion took 6 bases off V and 6 bases off J, with a span of 12 bases between the germline ends. Including cysteine and phenylalanine, the CDR3 has 13 amino acids. Only the CDR3 region is kept as DNA, spanning 39 bases read in frame from base 1. The sample in question was peripheral blood, obtained 28 days after the second AZD1222 dose. The chain employs TRBV6-6 and TRBJ1-5, with the D gene uncertain. This clonotype was sampled from an adult who received the AZD1222 COVID-19 vaccine. The nucleotide sequence reads as follows: TGTGCCAGCAGCCCCGGGTCGGCTCAGCCCCAGCATTTT. It specifies CASSPGSAQPQHF.